The source of this TCR beta chain is a study of response to subunit inactivated influenza vaccine (dated by TCRdb to 2017 to 2018). Study-wide context: The study used deep quantitative T cell receptor repertoire profiling to track responses to a trivalent subunit inactivated influenza vaccine. The paper's findings and limits, for the study overall: According to the authors, only a limited number of new T cells may be recruited by each seasonal influenza vaccination.

Library preparation used RT-PCR. Sequencer: Illumina HiSeq 2500. TCRdb handled the public reads itself, with Q25 trimming in fastp and clone calling in MiXCR, and kept productive beta chains. Rows with a matching CDR3 protein are joined into one entry that keeps the most common DNA and genes. Within this sample are under 850,000 distinct CDR3 sequences, with around 18% of them counted one time only. The top ten clonotypes cover 11% of the sample. In regard to this clonotype: There is no known antigen for this receptor. No per-base quality is available; no much larger clone lies one base away.

Reading the germline V gene gives CDR1 MNHEY and CDR2 SVGAGI. V and J lose 0 bases and 3 bases, and a span of 11 bases separates them. The cysteine opens and the phenylalanine closes a CDR3 of 15 amino acids. Solely the CDR3 DNA is kept, with 45 bases framed from the first base. The V and J genes are TRBV6-5 and TRBJ1-2; TRBD1 is a possible D gene, resting on 5 matching bases. This specimen was PBMCs from blood, taken roughly 5 days after vaccination. This sequence originates from a man between 45 and 60 years old who received an inactivated influenza vaccine. Donor details come from another sample of the same person, matched by shared clones. Here is the DNA: TGTGCCAGCAGTTACTCGGGGGTCCGCCACTATGGCTACACCTTC. This yields the protein CASSYSGVRHYGYTF.